Sequencing of this T cell receptor beta chain was carried out in a study of T cells in Graves' hyperthyroidism and ophthalmopathy. Study results and limitations: Most thyroid clonotypes expanded above 0.001 appeared in blood too.

It was RNA transcripts that yielded the amplified TCR beta CDR3 regions. First-round RT-PCR targeting the TCR CDR3 was performed with the HTBI primer set. TCRdb recomputed calls from the multiplex PCR reads with MiXCR, one row per CDR3 protein. The data contain fewer than 250,000 distinct CDR3 sequences, almost 25% of them singletons. Details on this clonotype: Its antigen is currently unknown.

This receptor was identified in a woman in her thirties or forties with Graves' ophthalmopathy. Sequencing was carried out using blood.

In nucleotides, the CDR3 is TGTGCCAGCAGTTTATCCTCCCGGGACCTCTATGGCTACACCTTC. Translation: CASSLSSRDLYGYTF. The chain employs TRBV12-3 or TRBV12-4 and TRBJ1-2; the D gene is possibly TRBD1 (5 bases). The CDR3 has 15 residues. Trimming took off 2 bases at V and 4 bases at J, with 14 bases between the two ends.